This T cell receptor beta chain was identified during a study of graft-versus-host responses after intestinal transplantation. Study background: Transplants given to recipients were multivisceral, liver-intestinal, or isolated intestinal.

There are a few counts of this clone. The graft tissue was processed, and this released both intraepithelial and lamina propria lymphocytes. Using immunoSEQ multiplex PCR, the repertoire was profiled, and TCRdb retains in-frame clones only, with some absent. The sample has roughly 20,000 clones, roughly 72% seen once; the top ten hold approximately 7.6%. The CDR3 contains 16 residues. The V and J ends lost 1 base and 2 bases, in that order; junction bases with no gene match: 5. The germline V gene has CDR1 MGHRA and CDR2 YSYEKL. The sequencing used ileum tissue, collected about 20 days after intestinal transplant. The sequence came from a human patient who received an intestinal transplant, so some T cells may come from the graft donor. The V call is TRBV4-1, the J call TRBJ2-1; TRBD1 aligns across 7 bases. The CDR3 DNA is TGCGCCAGCAGCCAAGGACAGGGCCCCACCTACAATGAGCAGTTCTTC. As protein: CASSQGQGPTYNEQFF.